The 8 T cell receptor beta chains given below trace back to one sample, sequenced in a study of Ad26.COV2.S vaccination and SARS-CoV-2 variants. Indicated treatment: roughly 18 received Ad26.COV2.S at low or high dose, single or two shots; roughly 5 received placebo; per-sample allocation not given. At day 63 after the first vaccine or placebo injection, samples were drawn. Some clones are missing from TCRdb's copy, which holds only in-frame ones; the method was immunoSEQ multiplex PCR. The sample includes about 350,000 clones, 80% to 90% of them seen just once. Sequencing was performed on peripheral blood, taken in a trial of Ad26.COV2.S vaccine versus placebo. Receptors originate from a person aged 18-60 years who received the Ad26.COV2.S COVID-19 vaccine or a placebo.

The CDR3 loop reads CAITGTSGSEYNEQFF. The CDR3 DNA is TGTGCCATCACGGGGACTAGCGGGAGCGAATACAATGAGCAGTTCTTC. The V and J genes are TRBV10-3 and TRBJ2-1, with 14 nucleotides matching TRBD2. There are 16 residues in the CDR3. The germline gives CDR1 ENHRY, CDR2 SYGVKD. V lost 7 bases to trimming and J lost 4 bases; unmatched junction nucleotides: 6.

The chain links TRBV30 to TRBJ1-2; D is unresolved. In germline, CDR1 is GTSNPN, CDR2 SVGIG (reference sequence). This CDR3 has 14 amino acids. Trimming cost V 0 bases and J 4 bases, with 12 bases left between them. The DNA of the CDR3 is TGTGCCTGGAGTGTATTTGGACGGGCCTATGGCTACACCTTC. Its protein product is CAWSVFGRAYGYTF.

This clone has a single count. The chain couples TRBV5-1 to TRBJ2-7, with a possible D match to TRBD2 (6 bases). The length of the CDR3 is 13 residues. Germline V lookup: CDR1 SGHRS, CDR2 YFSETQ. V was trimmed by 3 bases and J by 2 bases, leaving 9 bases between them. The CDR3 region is CASSWGETYEQYF. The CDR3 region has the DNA TGCGCCAGCAGCTGGGGGGAAACCTACGAGCAGTACTTC.

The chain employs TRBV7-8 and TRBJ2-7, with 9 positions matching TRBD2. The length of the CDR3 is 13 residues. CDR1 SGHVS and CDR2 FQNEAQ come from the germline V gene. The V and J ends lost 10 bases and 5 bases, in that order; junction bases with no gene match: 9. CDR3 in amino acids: CATLAAGGHEQYF. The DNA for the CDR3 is TGTGCCACCCTGGCAGCGGGGGGCCACGAGCAGTACTTC. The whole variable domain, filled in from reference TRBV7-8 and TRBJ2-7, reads GAGVSQSPRYKVAKRGQDVALRCDPISGHVSLFWYQQALGQGPEFLTYFQNEAQLDKSGLPSDRFFAERPEGSVSTLKIQRTQQEDSAVYLCATLAAGGHEQYFGPGTRLTVT.

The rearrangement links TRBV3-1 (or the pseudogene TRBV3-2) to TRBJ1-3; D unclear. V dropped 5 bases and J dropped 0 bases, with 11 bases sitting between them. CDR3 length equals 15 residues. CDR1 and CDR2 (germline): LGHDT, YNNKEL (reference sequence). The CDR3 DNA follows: TGTGCCAGCAGCTCCCGGGAGAGCTCTGGAAACACCATATATTTT. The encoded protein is CASSSRESSGNTIYF.

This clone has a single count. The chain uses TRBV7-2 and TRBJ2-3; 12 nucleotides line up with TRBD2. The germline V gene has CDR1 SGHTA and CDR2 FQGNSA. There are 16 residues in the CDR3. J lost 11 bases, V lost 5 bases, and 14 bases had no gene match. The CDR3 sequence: CASSPTSGGHNRGQYF. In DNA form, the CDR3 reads TGTGCCAGCAGCCCGACTAGCGGGGGCCACAATAGGGGGCAGTATTTT.

This CDR3 reads CASSLGGIEQYF. The CDR3 nucleotides are TGTGCCAGCAGTTTGGGGGGAATCGAGCAGTACTTC. The rearrangement links TRBV12-3 or TRBV12-4 to TRBJ2-7; possible D gene TRBD2, 6 bases. Between the trimmed V and J ends, which lost 3 bases and 6 bases, there was a span of 9 bases. The CDR3 runs 12 residues.

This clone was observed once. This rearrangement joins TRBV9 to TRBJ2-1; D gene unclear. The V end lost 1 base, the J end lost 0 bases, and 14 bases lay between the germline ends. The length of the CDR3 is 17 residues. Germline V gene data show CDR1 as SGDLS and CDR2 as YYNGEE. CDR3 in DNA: TGTGCCAGCAGCGTACTACCTCCGGCGCCCTCCTACAATGAGCAGTTCTTC. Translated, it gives CASSVLPPAPSYNEQFF.